This T cell receptor (beta chain) originates from a study of T cells in women clearing cervical HPV infection. Overall study context: Case blood was drawn a median about 160 days after lesion detection.

Worth noting for this clone: The CDR3 end lies 3 residues beyond the end of the read and is filled in from the germline J gene.

Generated by immunoSEQ multiplex PCR, the TCRdb table keeps only in-frame clones and is missing some. The sample totals about 35,000 clones. This CDR3 is built from 19 residues. The germline V gene has CDR1 GTSNPN and CDR2 SVGIG (reference sequence). V was shortened by 0 bases and J by 4 bases, with 25 bases between the two germline ends. The chain has TRBV30 and TRBJ1-5, with D maybe TRBD1 (5 bases). This receptor was taken from a woman between 18 and 75 years old with a cervical HPV16 infection that either progressed to CIN3+ or cleared (not recorded which). The sequencing input was blood buffy coat. CDR3 sequence: CAWSVPGVHQPSYNQPQHF. CDR3 bases read: TGTGCCTGGAGTGTACCGGGGGTACACCAACCGTCATATAATCAGCCC.